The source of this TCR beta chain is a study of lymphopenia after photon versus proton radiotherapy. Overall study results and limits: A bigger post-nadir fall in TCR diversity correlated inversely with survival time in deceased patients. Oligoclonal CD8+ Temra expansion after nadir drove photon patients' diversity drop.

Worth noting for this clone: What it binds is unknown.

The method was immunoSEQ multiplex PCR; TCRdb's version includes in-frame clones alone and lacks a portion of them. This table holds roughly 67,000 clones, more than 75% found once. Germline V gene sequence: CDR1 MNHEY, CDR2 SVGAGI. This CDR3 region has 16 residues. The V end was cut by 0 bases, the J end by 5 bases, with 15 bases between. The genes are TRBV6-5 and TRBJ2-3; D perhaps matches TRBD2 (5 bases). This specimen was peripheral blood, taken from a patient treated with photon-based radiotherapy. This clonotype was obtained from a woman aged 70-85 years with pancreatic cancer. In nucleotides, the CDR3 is TGTGCCAGCAGTTACTCACGAGGGCCGGGTGGAGATACGCAGTATTTT. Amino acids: CASSYSRGPGGDTQYF.